A selection of T cell receptor beta chains follows, all from one sample in a study of blood T cell repertoires in COVID-19. Measured with immunoSEQ multiplex PCR; TCRdb has only the in-frame clones, and not every one. The sample has about 190,000 clones, about 88% seen once; the top ten hold about 2%. Sequenced input: peripheral blood. Receptor source: a man aged 65 to 79 with active or convalescent COVID-19. Both conserved end residues are trimmed from each CDR3. Fields, in order: J gene, V gene, clone size, CDR3 protein. Some rows have no size entry. The others give once, few or many, or a class for an expanded clone.

J gene: TRBJ2-3; V gene: TRBV7-2; clone size: -; CDR3 protein: ASSPGAGGQTDTQY
J gene: TRBJ2-2; V gene: TRBV7-8; clone size: -; CDR3 protein: ASSLAAGGRIGELF
J gene: TRBJ2-7; V gene: TRBV29-1; clone size: -; CDR3 protein: SVGGGGGNEQY
J gene: TRBJ2-5; V gene: TRBV20-1; clone size: -; CDR3 protein: SASVGRGEETQY
J gene: TRBJ1-2; V gene: TRBV29-1; clone size: -; CDR3 protein: SVEGQGAGGYT
J gene: TRBJ1-5; V gene: TRBV3-1/TRBV3-2; clone size: -; CDR3 protein: ASSQGSQGNNQPQH
J gene: TRBJ2-5; V gene: TRBV5-4; clone size: -; CDR3 protein: ASSLIRERETQY
J gene: TRBJ2-6; V gene: TRBV7-2; clone size: -; CDR3 protein: ASRLLAAGANVLT
J gene: TRBJ2-7; V gene: TRBV5-1; clone size: -; CDR3 protein: ASSLAYSGGYYEQY
J gene: TRBJ2-1; V gene: TRBV9; clone size: -; CDR3 protein: ASSVAQTRDNEQF
J gene: TRBJ2-1; V gene: TRBV5-6; clone size: -; CDR3 protein: ASSLLDRYDSSYNEQF
J gene: TRBJ2-3; V gene: TRBV5-6; clone size: once; CDR3 protein: ASSLPGQGATQY
J gene: TRBJ2-2; V gene: TRBV7-8; clone size: -; CDR3 protein: ASSSGLASSGELF
J gene: TRBJ1-1; V gene: TRBV4-3; clone size: once; CDR3 protein: ASSPRDRGGTEAF
J gene: TRBJ2-3; V gene: TRBV7-9; clone size: -; CDR3 protein: ASSFGDRGSTDTQY
J gene: TRBJ1-1; V gene: TRBV20-1; clone size: -; CDR3 protein: SALGTGEAF
J gene: TRBJ1-5; V gene: TRBV6-1; clone size: -; CDR3 protein: ASSETGGGAGGVYQPQH
J gene: TRBJ2-5; V gene: TRBV5-4; clone size: -; CDR3 protein: ASSTGTGDIETQY
J gene: TRBJ2-1; V gene: TRBV6-1; clone size: -; CDR3 protein: ASSEILAGRYNEQF
J gene: TRBJ2-1; V gene: TRBV6-2/TRBV6-3; clone size: -; CDR3 protein: ASSYRLAGPYNEQF
J gene: TRBJ2-7; V gene: TRBV7-2; clone size: -; CDR3 protein: ASSPQRSSYEQY
J gene: TRBJ2-3; V gene: TRBV6-1; clone size: -; CDR3 protein: ASSEASGVGTDTQY
J gene: TRBJ1-1; V gene: TRBV2; clone size: -; CDR3 protein: ASTPDQAGGTEAF
J gene: TRBJ2-5; V gene: TRBV12-3/TRBV12-4; clone size: -; CDR3 protein: ASSPGQWETQY
J gene: TRBJ1-4; V gene: TRBV7-2; clone size: few; CDR3 protein: ASSLGMVGGASGDEKLF
J gene: TRBJ2-7; V gene: TRBV7-2; clone size: -; CDR3 protein: ASSYGRGYEQY